This passage covers 2 T cell receptor beta chains from one sample sequenced in a study of T cell clonality in common variable immunodeficiency. TCRdb's copy holds only in-frame clones and misses some; the assay was immunoSEQ multiplex PCR. The data show some 64,000 clones, with none appearing a single time. The sequenced sample consisted of peripheral blood mononuclear cells. These receptors originate from a person aged 18 to 70 in good health.

This clone was seen at least ten times. Read sequence stops 3 residues before the CDR3 end, and the germline J gene provides the missing end. The chain joins TRBV10-3 to TRBJ1-3; 8 bases line up with TRBD1. The CDR3 sequence is 16 residues long. CDR1 and CDR2 from the germline V gene are ENHRY and SYGVKD. Losses at the gene ends were 6 bases for V and 1 base for J; bases not matched to a gene: 8. CDR3: CAISLTGVESGNTIYF. CDR3 bases read: TGTGCCATCAGCCTGACAGGGGTCGAGTCTGGAAACACC.

The table lists this clone with many counts. With the read ending 3 residues before the CDR3 end, the germline J gene is used to fill in that end. This chain uses TRBV19 with TRBJ1-2; no reliable D call. This CDR3 has 14 residues. From germline, CDR1 is LNHDA and CDR2 SQIVND (reference sequence). The CDR3 protein is CASSIGPGSGGYTF. CDR3 bases read: TGTGCCAGTAGTATAGGTCCGGGGAGCGGCGGC.